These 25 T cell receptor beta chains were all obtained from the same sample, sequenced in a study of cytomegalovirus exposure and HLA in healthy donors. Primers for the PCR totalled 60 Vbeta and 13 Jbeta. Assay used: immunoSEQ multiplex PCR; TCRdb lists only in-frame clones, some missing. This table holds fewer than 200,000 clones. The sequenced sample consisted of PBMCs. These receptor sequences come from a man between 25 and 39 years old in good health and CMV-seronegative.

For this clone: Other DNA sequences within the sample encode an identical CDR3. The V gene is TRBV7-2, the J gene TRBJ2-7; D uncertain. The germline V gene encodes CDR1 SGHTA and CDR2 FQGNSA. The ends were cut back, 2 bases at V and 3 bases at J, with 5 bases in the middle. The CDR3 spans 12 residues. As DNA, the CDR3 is TGTGCCAGCAGCTTATCGGGCTACGAGCAGTACTTC. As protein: CASSLSGYEQYF.

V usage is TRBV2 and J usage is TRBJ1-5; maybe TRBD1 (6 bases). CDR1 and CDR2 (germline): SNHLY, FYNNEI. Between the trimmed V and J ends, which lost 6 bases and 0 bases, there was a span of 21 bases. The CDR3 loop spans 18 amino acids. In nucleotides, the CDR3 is TGTGCCAGCAGGAGAGACGACTCACAGGGTAATAGCAATCAGCCCCAGCATTTT. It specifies CASRRDDSQGNSNQPQHF.

The CDR3 spells CASSLVYGSNQPQHF. The CDR3 DNA is TGTGCCAGCAGTTTAGTATACGGGAGCAATCAGCCCCAGCATTTT. This rearrangement joins TRBV27 to TRBJ1-5; D is unresolved. The CDR3 extends over 15 amino acids. The germline gives CDR1 MNHEY, CDR2 SMNVEV (reference sequence). V was cut by 2 bases and J by 1 base, with 9 bases left in between.

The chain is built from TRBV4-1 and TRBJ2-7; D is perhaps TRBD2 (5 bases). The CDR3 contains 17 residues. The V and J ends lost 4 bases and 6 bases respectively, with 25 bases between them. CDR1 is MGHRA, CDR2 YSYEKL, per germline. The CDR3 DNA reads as TGCGCCAGCAGCCCCCTTCTCAAGTACGGGGTGCGATTCGAGCAGTACTTC. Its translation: CASSPLLKYGVRFEQYF.

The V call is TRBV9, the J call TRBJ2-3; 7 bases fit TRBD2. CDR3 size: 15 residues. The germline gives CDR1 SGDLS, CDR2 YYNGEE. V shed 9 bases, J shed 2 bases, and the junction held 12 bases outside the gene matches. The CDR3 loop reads CATNPGGGDTDTQYF. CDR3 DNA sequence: TGTGCCACTAATCCGGGGGGAGGGGACACAGATACGCAGTATTTT.

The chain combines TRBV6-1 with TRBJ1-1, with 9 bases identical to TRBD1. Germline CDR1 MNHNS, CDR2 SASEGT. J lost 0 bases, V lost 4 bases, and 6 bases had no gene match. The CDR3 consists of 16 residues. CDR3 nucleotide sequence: TGTGCCAGCAGTGGACGGGGACAGGGACTGAACACTGAAGCTTTCTTT. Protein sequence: CASSGRGQGLNTEAFF.

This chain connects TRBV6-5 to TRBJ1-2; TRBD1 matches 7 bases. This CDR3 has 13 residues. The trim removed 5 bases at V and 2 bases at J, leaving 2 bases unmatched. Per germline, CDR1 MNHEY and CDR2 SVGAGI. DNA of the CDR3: TGTGCCAGCAGTAAACAGGGGAACTATGGCTACACCTTC. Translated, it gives CASSKQGNYGYTF.

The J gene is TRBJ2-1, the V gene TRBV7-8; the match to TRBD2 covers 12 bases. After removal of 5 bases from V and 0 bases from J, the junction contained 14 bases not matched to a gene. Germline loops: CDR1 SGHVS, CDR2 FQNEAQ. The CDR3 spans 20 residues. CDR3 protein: CASSPGRGLAGGFSYNEQFF. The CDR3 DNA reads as TGTGCCAGCAGCCCAGGCAGGGGGCTAGCGGGAGGGTTCTCCTACAATGAGCAGTTCTTC.

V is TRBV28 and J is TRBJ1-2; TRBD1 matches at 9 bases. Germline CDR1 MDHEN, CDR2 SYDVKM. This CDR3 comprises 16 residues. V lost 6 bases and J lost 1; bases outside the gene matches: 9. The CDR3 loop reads CASSPGQGAFNYGYTF. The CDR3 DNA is TGTGCCAGCAGCCCGGGACAGGGTGCTTTTAACTATGGCTACACCTTC.

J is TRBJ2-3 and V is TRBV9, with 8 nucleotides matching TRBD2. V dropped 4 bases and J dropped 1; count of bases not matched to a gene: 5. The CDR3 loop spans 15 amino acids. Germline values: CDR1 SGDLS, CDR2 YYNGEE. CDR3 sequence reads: CASSPTSDRTDTQYF. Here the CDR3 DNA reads TGTGCCAGCAGCCCGACTAGCGACCGCACAGATACGCAGTATTTT.

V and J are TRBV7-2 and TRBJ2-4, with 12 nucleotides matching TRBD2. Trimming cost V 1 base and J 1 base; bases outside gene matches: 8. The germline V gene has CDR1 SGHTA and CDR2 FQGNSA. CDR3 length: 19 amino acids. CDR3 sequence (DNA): TGTGCCAGCAGCTTAGAGGCTAGCGGGAGGGCCTTGGCCAAAAACATTCAGTACTTC. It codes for CASSLEASGRALAKNIQYF.

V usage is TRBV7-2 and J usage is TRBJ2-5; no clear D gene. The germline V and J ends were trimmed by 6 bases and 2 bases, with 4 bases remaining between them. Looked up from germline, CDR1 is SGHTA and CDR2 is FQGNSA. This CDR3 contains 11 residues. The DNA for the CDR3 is TGTGCCAGCAGAGAGCAAGAGACCCAGTACTTC. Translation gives CASREQETQYF.

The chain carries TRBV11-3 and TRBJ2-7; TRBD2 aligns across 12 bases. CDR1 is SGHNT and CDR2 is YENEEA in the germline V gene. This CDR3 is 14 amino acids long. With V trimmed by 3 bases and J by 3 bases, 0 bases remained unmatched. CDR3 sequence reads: CASSLTSGSYEQYF. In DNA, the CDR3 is TGTGCCAGCAGCTTGACTAGCGGGAGCTACGAGCAGTACTTC. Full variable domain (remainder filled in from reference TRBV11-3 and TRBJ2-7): EAGVVQSPRYKIIEKKQPVAFWCNPISGHNTLYWYLQNLGQGPELLIRYENEEAVDDSQLPKDRFSAERLKGVDSTLKIQPAELGDSAVYLCASSLTSGSYEQYFGPGTRLTVT.

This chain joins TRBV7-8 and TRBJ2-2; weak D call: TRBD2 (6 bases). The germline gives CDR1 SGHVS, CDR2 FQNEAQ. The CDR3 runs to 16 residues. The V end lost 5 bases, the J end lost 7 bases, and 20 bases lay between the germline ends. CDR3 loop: CASSRNGGSGGGELFF. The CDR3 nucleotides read TGTGCCAGCAGCCGTAACGGAGGGTCTGGGGGCGGGGAGCTGTTTTTT.

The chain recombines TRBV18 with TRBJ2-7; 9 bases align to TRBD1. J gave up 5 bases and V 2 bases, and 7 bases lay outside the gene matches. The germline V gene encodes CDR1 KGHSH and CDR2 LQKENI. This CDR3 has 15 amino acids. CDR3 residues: CASSPGWDRENEQYF. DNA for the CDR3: TGTGCCAGCTCACCAGGATGGGACAGGGAGAACGAGCAGTACTTC.

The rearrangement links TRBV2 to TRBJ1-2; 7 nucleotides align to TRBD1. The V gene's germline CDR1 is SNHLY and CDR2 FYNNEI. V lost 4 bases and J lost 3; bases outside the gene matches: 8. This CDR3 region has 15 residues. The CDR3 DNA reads TGTGCCAGCAGTGGCCGGGACAGAAGTCACTATGGCTACACCTTC. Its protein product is CASSGRDRSHYGYTF.

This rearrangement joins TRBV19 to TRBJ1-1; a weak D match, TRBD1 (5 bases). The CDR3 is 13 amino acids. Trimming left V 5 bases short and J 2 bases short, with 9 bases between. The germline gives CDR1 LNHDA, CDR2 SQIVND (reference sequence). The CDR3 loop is CASSPGGNTEAFF. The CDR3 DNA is TGTGCCAGTAGTCCGGGGGGAAACACTGAAGCTTTCTTT.

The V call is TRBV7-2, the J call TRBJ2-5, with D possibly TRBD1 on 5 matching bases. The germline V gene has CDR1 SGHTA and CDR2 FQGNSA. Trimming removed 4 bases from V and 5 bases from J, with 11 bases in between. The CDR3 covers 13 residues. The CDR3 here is CASSSGSGETQYF. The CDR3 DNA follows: TGTGCCAGCAGCTCAGGGTCCGGCGAGACCCAGTACTTC.

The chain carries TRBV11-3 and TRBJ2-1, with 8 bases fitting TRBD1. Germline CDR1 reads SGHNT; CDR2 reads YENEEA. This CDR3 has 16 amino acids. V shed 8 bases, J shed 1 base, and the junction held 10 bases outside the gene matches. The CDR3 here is CASVPRTGNSYNEQFF. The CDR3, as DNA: TGTGCCAGCGTACCCCGGACAGGGAATTCCTACAATGAGCAGTTCTTC.

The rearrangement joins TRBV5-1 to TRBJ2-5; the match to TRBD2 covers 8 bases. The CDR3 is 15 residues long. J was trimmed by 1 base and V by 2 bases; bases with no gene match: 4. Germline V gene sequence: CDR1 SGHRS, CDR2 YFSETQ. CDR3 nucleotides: TGCGCCAGCAGCTTAGCGGGAGCCATCCAAGAGACCCAGTACTTC. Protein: CASSLAGAIQETQYF.

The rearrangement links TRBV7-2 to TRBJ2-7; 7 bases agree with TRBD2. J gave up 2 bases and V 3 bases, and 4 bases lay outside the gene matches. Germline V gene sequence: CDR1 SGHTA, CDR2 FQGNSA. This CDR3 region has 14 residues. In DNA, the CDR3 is TGTGCCAGCAGCTTGATGGGGGGGACCTACGAGCAGTACTTC. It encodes CASSLMGGTYEQYF.

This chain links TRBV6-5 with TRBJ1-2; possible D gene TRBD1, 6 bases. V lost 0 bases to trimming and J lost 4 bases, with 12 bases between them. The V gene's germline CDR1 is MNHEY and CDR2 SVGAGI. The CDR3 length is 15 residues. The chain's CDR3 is CASSYSGAGAYGYTF. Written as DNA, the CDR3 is TGTGCCAGCAGTTACTCGGGGGCAGGGGCCTATGGCTACACCTTC.

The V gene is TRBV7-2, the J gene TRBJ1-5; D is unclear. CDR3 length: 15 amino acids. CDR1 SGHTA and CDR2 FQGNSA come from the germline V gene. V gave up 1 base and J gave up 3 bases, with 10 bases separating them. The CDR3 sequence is CASSLGGFPNQPQHF. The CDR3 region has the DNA TGTGCCAGCAGCTTAGGAGGGTTCCCCAATCAGCCCCAGCATTTT.

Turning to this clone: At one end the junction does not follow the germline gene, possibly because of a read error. DNA for the CDR3: TGTGCCAGCAGTGAAGAGGGACAGGGGGCCGGTAACGCCTTC. Its translation is CASSEEGQGAGNAF. V usage is TRBV2 and J usage is TRBJ1-2; 12 positions agree with TRBD1. The V gene's germline CDR1 is SNHLY and CDR2 FYNNEI. The CDR3 consists of 14 residues.

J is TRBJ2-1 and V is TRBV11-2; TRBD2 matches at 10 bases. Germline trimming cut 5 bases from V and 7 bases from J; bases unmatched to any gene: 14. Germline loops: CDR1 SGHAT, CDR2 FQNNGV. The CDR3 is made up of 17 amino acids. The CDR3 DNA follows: TGTGCCAGCAGCGTTAGCTCGGGACTAGCGTCCGAGAATGAGCAGTTCTTC. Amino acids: CASSVSSGLASENEQFF.